This T cell receptor (beta chain) appears in the sequencing data of a study of vaccination effects on CD4 cells after COVID-19. Sequencing used immunoSEQ multiplex PCR; TCRdb keeps in-frame clones, though not all of them. The sample records approximately 30,000 clones, roughly two thirds being singletons. Ahead of sequencing, the ViraFEST assay grew antigen-specific CD4+ T cells using viral peptide pools. Upon completion of more than eight days in culture, CD4+ T cells were isolated. Trimming took off 5 bases at V and 3 bases at J, with 14 bases between the two ends. Germline V gives CDR1 LNHDA, CDR2 SQIVND (reference sequence). The CDR3 is 15 amino acids. As to this clone: The antigen is unknown.

This rearrangement joins TRBV19 to TRBJ1-5; D is ambiguous. This TCR derives from a human donor who received a COVID-19 vaccine. Specimen: CD4+ T cells from PBMCs cultured with HCoV-229E spike peptides, collected before COVID-19 vaccination. The CDR3 DNA reads as TGTGCCAGTAGTTACCGGGCGAAGGACAATCAGCCCCAGCATTTT. Encoded protein: CASSYRAKDNQPQHF.